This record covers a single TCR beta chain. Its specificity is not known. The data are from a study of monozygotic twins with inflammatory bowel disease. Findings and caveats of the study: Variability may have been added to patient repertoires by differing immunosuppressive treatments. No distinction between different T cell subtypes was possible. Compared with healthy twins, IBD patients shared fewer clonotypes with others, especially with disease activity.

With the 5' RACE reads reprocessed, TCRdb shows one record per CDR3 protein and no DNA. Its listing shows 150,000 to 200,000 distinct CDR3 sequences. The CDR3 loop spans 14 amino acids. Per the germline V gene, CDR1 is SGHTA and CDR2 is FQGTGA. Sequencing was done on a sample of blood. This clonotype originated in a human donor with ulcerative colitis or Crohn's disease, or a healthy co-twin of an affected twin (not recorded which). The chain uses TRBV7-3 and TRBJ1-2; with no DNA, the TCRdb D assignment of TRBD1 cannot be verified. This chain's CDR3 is CASSLVAGPYGYTF.